This record concerns one T cell receptor beta chain sequence. This table comes from immunoSEQ multiplex PCR, and its TCRdb copy is limited to in-frame clones, with some not included. In the table there are roughly 150,000 clones, approximately 87% of which are singletons. The sample is drawn from a study of cytomegalovirus exposure and HLA in healthy donors. Germline V gene sequence: CDR1 WSHSY, CDR2 SAAADI. Between the trimmed V and J ends, which lost 7 bases and 0 bases, there was a span of 7 bases. CDR3 length equals 13 residues. The gene calls are TRBV10-2 and TRBJ2-1; D not resolved. This receptor was obtained from a woman aged 25 to 39 in good health and CMV-seronegative. Specimen: PBMCs. CDR3 sequence: CASTPSSYNEQFF. In DNA form, the CDR3 reads TGCGCCAGCACCCCAAGCTCCTACAATGAGCAGTTCTTC.